The 7 T cell receptor beta chains below all came from one sample that was sequenced in a study of regulatory T cells in long-lasting Graves disease. Arm-PCR of CDR3 regions and iRepertoire HTBI primers were the basis on which TCR beta libraries were built. TCRdb reprocessed the multiplex PCR reads with MiXCR, giving one entry per CDR3 protein. The data contain a few hundred thousand distinct CDR3 sequences, 20% to 25% of them seen just once; the ten biggest clones take up around 13%. Indicated time point: newly diagnosed GD, antithyroid drugs for less than 3 months. Extracted PBMC RNA gave rise to the TCR library. The sample consisted of peripheral blood mononuclear cells (PBMCs), taken at new diagnosis, from a patient treated with antithyroid drugs. The receptors come from a female donor with Graves disease.

This clonotype appeared many times. This sequence joins TRBV7-2 and TRBJ1-5; no reliable D call. Trimming left V 0 bases short and J 6 bases short, with 9 bases between. CDR1 and CDR2 from the germline V gene are SGHTA and FQGNSA. The CDR3 runs to 14 residues. The DNA for the CDR3 is TGTGCCAGCAGCTTAGCGCCGAGTTCTCAGCCCCAGCATTTT. Amino acid sequence: CASSLAPSSQPQHF.

This clonotype was counted between two and nine times. The chain joins TRBV27 to TRBJ1-5; TRBD1 agrees at 7 bases. The CDR3 extends over 14 amino acids. CDR1 is MNHEY, CDR2 SMNVEV, per germline (reference sequence). After removal of 6 bases from V and 4 bases from J, the junction contained 6 bases not matched to a gene. The CDR3 nucleotides read TGTGCCAGCAGGACAGGGTCTGGGAATCAGCCCCAGCATTTT. It translates to CASRTGSGNQPQHF.

This clonotype was counted many times. The CDR3 is CASSPGTVLHEQFF. The CDR3 region has the DNA TGCGCCAGCAGCCCCGGGACGGTCCTCCATGAGCAGTTCTTC. The chain carries TRBV5-1 and TRBJ2-1; D is tentatively TRBD1 or TRBD2 (5 bases each). The V end was cut by 4 bases, the J end by 8 bases, with 16 bases between. The germline gives CDR1 SGHRS, CDR2 YFSETQ. CDR3 length: 14 amino acids.

V gene TRBV28 combines with J gene TRBJ1-1; a weak D match, TRBD1 (5 bases). The CDR3 extends over 15 amino acids. V was trimmed by 5 bases and J by 3 bases, leaving 16 bases between them. Germline lookup yields CDR1 MDHEN and CDR2 SYDVKM. In DNA form, the CDR3 reads TGTGCCAGCAGTCTAACGGGGGGGGGGGACACTGAAGCTTTCTTT. Translation: CASSLTGGGDTEAFF.

This clonotype was counted only a few times. The genes are TRBV19 and TRBJ1-3, with D perhaps TRBD1 (5 bases). The CDR3 spans 15 residues. The germline V gene has CDR1 LNHDA and CDR2 SQIVND (reference sequence). CDR3 nucleotides: TGTGCGTCATCCCAACAGGCAGGCTCTGGAAACACCATATATTTT. This translates into CASSQQAGSGNTIYF.

This clonotype was seen ten or more times. The chain couples TRBV10-2 to TRBJ1-6; D ambiguous. Between the trimmed V and J ends, which lost 0 bases and 8 bases, there was a span of 8 bases. Germline V CDR1 and CDR2: WSHSY, SAAADI. This CDR3 spans 14 amino acids. In DNA form, the CDR3 reads TGCGCCAGCAGTGAGTCGATAACCTATTCACCCCTCCACTTT. This gives the protein CASSESITYSPLHF.

This clonotype was detected ten times or more. This chain uses TRBV7-3 with TRBJ2-5; 8 positions match TRBD2. From germline, CDR1 is SGHTA and CDR2 FQGTGA. The junction had 2 bases not matched to a gene; V was cut back by 1 base and J by 1 base. CDR3 size: 15 residues. The CDR3 DNA follows: TGTGCCAGCAGCTTAATCGGGGGGGCCCAAGAGACCCAGTACTTC. Protein: CASSLIGGAQETQYF.